These T cell receptor beta chains were read from a single sample in a study of blood T cell repertoires in COVID-19. Sequencing was performed with immunoSEQ multiplex PCR; in TCRdb, only in-frame clones are kept and a portion is missing. The repertoire has around 300,000 clones, approximately 89% of them found once; the top ten carry 1.9%. The sequencing input was PBMCs or T cells enriched from blood (not recorded which). These receptors were taken from a woman between 55 and 75 years old who had recovered from COVID-19. Each CDR3 is given with its conserved first and last residue. The D gene is left open where the match is weak. Part of the rows lack a size; the others show once, few, many or a class for expanded clones.

v_gene: TRBV7-9; abundance: .; j_gene: TRBJ2-3; d_gene: .; CDR3aa: CASEGISTDTQYF; CDR3nt: TGTGCCAGCGAGGGAATTAGCACAGATACGCAGTATTTT
v_gene: TRBV27; abundance: few; j_gene: TRBJ1-5; d_gene: .; CDR3aa: CASRLWSNQPQHF; CDR3nt: TGTGCCAGCCGCCTATGGAGCAATCAGCCCCAGCATTTT
v_gene: TRBV27; abundance: few; j_gene: TRBJ1-3; d_gene: .; CDR3aa: CASSLQGHSGNTIYF; CDR3nt: TGTGCCAGCAGTTTACAGGGACACTCTGGAAACACCATATATTTT
v_gene: TRBV4-1; abundance: .; j_gene: TRBJ1-1; d_gene: .; CDR3aa: CASSQGWLNTEAFF; CDR3nt: TGCGCCAGCAGCCAAGGTTGGCTGAACACTGAAGCTTTCTTT
v_gene: TRBV27; abundance: .; j_gene: TRBJ2-2; d_gene: TRBD1; CDR3aa: CASRWTGKGYTGELFF; CDR3nt: TGTGCCAGCAGATGGACAGGGAAGGGGTACACCGGGGAGCTGTTTTTT
v_gene: TRBV24-1; abundance: .; j_gene: TRBJ2-5; d_gene: TRBD2; CDR3aa: CATSEVAGVRETQYF; CDR3nt: TGTGCCACCAGTGAAGTAGCGGGAGTGCGGGAGACCCAGTACTTC
v_gene: TRBV28; abundance: .; j_gene: TRBJ1-5; d_gene: .; CDR3aa: CASSYPRGYQPQHF; CDR3nt: TGTGCCAGCAGTTACCCCCGGGGTTATCAGCCCCAGCATTTT
v_gene: TRBV27; abundance: .; j_gene: TRBJ1-2; d_gene: .; CDR3aa: CASSLRGYGYTF; CDR3nt: TGTGCCAGCAGTTTAAGAGGCTATGGCTACACCTTC
v_gene: TRBV18; abundance: .; j_gene: TRBJ2-5; d_gene: TRBD2; CDR3aa: CASSPQREETQYF; CDR3nt: TGTGCCAGCTCACCTCAGCGGGAGGAGACCCAGTACTTC
v_gene: TRBV5-1; abundance: .; j_gene: TRBJ1-2; d_gene: TRBD1; CDR3aa: CASSLGTGVGYTF; CDR3nt: TGCGCCAGCAGCTTGGGAACAGGGGTTGGCTACACCTTC
v_gene: TRBV11-3; abundance: .; j_gene: TRBJ2-7; d_gene: .; CDR3aa: CASSLGAYEQYF; CDR3nt: TGTGCCAGCAGCTTAGGGGCGTACGAGCAGTACTTC
v_gene: TRBV3-1/TRBV3-2; abundance: .; j_gene: TRBJ2-7; d_gene: TRBD2; CDR3aa: CASSHSASGRTTYEQYF; CDR3nt: TGTGCCAGCAGCCACTCGGCTAGCGGGAGGACCACCTACGAGCAGTACTTC
v_gene: TRBV4-1; abundance: .; j_gene: TRBJ1-4; d_gene: .; CDR3aa: CASSQDPAINEKLFF; CDR3nt: TGCGCCAGCAGCCAAGACCCAGCGATCAATGAAAAACTGTTTTTT
v_gene: TRBV6-6; abundance: .; j_gene: TRBJ1-2; d_gene: TRBD1; CDR3aa: CGSGGDRGRVGYTF; CDR3nt: TGTGGTTCTGGGGGGGACAGGGGGCGCGTGGGCTACACCTTC
v_gene: TRBV19; abundance: .; j_gene: TRBJ1-5; d_gene: TRBD1; CDR3aa: CASRRAPGQGRGASNQPQHF; CDR3nt: TGTGCCAGTAGAAGGGCTCCGGGACAGGGCAGGGGAGCGAGCAATCAGCCCCAGCATTTT
v_gene: TRBV7-9; abundance: .; j_gene: TRBJ2-7; d_gene: TRBD2; CDR3aa: CASSSTTSGSSYYEQYF; CDR3nt: TGTGCCAGCAGCTCAACGACTAGCGGGAGTTCTTACTACGAGCAGTACTTC
v_gene: TRBV6-5; abundance: few; j_gene: TRBJ2-5; d_gene: .; CDR3aa: CASSYSTPGLQETQYF; CDR3nt: TGTGCCAGCAGTTACTCGACTCCGGGTCTTCAAGAGACCCAGTACTTC
v_gene: TRBV28; abundance: .; j_gene: TRBJ1-1; d_gene: .; CDR3aa: CASSPGPPFLEAFF; CDR3nt: TGTGCCAGCAGTCCTGGCCCTCCGTTTCTTGAAGCTTTCTTT
v_gene: TRBV7-2; abundance: .; j_gene: TRBJ2-7; d_gene: .; CDR3aa: CASSLASGTLYEQYF; CDR3nt: TGTGCCAGCAGCTTAGCGAGTGGGACACTCTACGAGCAGTACTTC
v_gene: TRBV12-5; abundance: .; j_gene: TRBJ2-2; d_gene: TRBD2; CDR3aa: CASGPTSDRNTGELFF; CDR3nt: TGTGCTAGTGGCCCGACTAGCGATCGGAACACCGGGGAGCTGTTTTTT
v_gene: TRBV7-2; abundance: .; j_gene: TRBJ2-4; d_gene: TRBD2; CDR3aa: CASSRSGGAFLYF; CDR3nt: TGTGCCAGCAGCCGGAGCGGGGGAGCGTTTTTGTACTTC
v_gene: TRBV11-2; abundance: .; j_gene: TRBJ2-1; d_gene: TRBD2; CDR3aa: CASSSGTSPLYNEQFF; CDR3nt: TGTGCCAGCAGCTCCGGGACTAGCCCGCTTTACAATGAGCAGTTCTTC
v_gene: TRBV27; abundance: .; j_gene: TRBJ1-5; d_gene: TRBD1; CDR3aa: CASSPQGANQPQHF; CDR3nt: TGTGCCAGCAGTCCCCAGGGGGCGAATCAGCCCCAGCATTTT
v_gene: TRBV7-2; abundance: .; j_gene: TRBJ2-7; d_gene: .; CDR3aa: CASSDRYEQYF; CDR3nt: TGTGCCAGCAGCGATAGATACGAGCAGTACTTC
v_gene: TRBV5-1; abundance: once; j_gene: TRBJ1-2; d_gene: TRBD1; CDR3aa: CASSSSQGGYGYTF; CDR3nt: TGCGCCAGCAGCTCTTCGCAGGGGGGCTATGGCTACACCTTC
v_gene: TRBV6-6; abundance: .; j_gene: TRBJ2-7; d_gene: .; CDR3aa: CASSQRWVGSEQYF; CDR3nt: TGTGCCAGCAGTCAACGGTGGGTGGGCAGCGAGCAGTACTTC
v_gene: TRBV28; abundance: .; j_gene: TRBJ1-5; d_gene: TRBD1; CDR3aa: CASRGQGKGQPQHF; CDR3nt: TGTGCCAGCAGAGGACAGGGGAAAGGACAGCCCCAGCATTTT
v_gene: TRBV11-3; abundance: .; j_gene: TRBJ1-1; d_gene: TRBD1; CDR3aa: CASSLYRQGPTEAFF; CDR3nt: TGTGCCAGCAGCTTATACCGACAGGGGCCAACTGAAGCTTTCTTT
v_gene: TRBV9; abundance: .; j_gene: TRBJ2-5; d_gene: TRBD2; CDR3aa: CASSAPEGLAGVQETQYF; CDR3nt: TGTGCCAGCAGCGCTCCAGAGGGACTAGCGGGAGTGCAAGAGACCCAGTACTTC
v_gene: TRBV11-2; abundance: .; j_gene: TRBJ2-7; d_gene: TRBD2; CDR3aa: CASTSSGLAGTYEQYF; CDR3nt: TGTGCCAGCACCTCATCGGGGTTAGCGGGAACCTACGAGCAGTACTTC
v_gene: TRBV5-1; abundance: .; j_gene: TRBJ2-1; d_gene: .; CDR3aa: CASSLSSSSYNEQFF; CDR3nt: TGCGCCAGCAGCTTGTCCTCGAGCTCCTACAATGAGCAGTTCTTC
v_gene: TRBV30; abundance: .; j_gene: TRBJ2-7; d_gene: .; CDR3aa: CAWRVTGSSEQYF; CDR3nt: TGTGCCTGGAGGGTAACAGGGTCGAGCGAGCAGTACTTC
v_gene: TRBV7-3; abundance: .; j_gene: TRBJ2-2; d_gene: .; CDR3aa: CASSPPSRRGTGELFF; CDR3nt: TGTGCCAGCAGCCCCCCGTCCCGGAGGGGCACCGGGGAGCTGTTTTTT
v_gene: TRBV6-4; abundance: .; j_gene: TRBJ2-7; d_gene: .; CDR3aa: CASSPRRGPTYEQYF; CDR3nt: TGTGCCAGCTCCCCTAGGAGGGGGCCGACCTACGAGCAGTACTTC
v_gene: TRBV11-2; abundance: .; j_gene: TRBJ1-5; d_gene: .; CDR3aa: CASSLSYRQPQHF; CDR3nt: TGTGCCAGCAGCTTATCTTACCGGCAGCCCCAGCATTTT
v_gene: TRBV10-2; abundance: once; j_gene: TRBJ1-4; d_gene: .; CDR3aa: CASSESVGGNEKLFF; CDR3nt: TGCGCCAGCAGTGAGTCGGTCGGGGGTAATGAAAAACTGTTTTTT
v_gene: TRBV12-3/TRBV12-4; abundance: .; j_gene: TRBJ1-5; d_gene: .; CDR3aa: CASSLLDRPQHF; CDR3nt: TGTGCCAGCAGTTTACTAGATCGGCCCCAGCATTTT
v_gene: TRBV4-1; abundance: .; j_gene: TRBJ2-7; d_gene: .; CDR3aa: CASSQDVIYYEQYF; CDR3nt: TGCGCCAGCAGCCAAGATGTGATCTACTACGAGCAGTACTTC
v_gene: TRBV30; abundance: .; j_gene: TRBJ2-3; d_gene: TRBD2; CDR3aa: CAGHMGLAGEGTQYF; CDR3nt: TGTGCCGGACACATGGGACTAGCGGGGGAAGGTACGCAGTATTTT
v_gene: TRBV19; abundance: once; j_gene: TRBJ2-6; d_gene: TRBD1; CDR3aa: CASSSPRGQGGSSGANVLTF; CDR3nt: TGTGCCAGTAGTTCGCCAAGGGGACAGGGTGGATCCTCTGGGGCCAACGTCCTGACTTTC
v_gene: TRBV3-1/TRBV3-2; abundance: .; j_gene: TRBJ2-7; d_gene: .; CDR3aa: CASSLVSEVEQYF; CDR3nt: TGTGCCAGCAGCCTAGTGTCGGAGGTCGAGCAGTACTTC
v_gene: TRBV27; abundance: few; j_gene: TRBJ1-1; d_gene: TRBD1; CDR3aa: CASRDGQGGLDTEAFF; CDR3nt: TGTGCCAGCAGGGATGGACAGGGTGGTTTGGACACTGAAGCTTTCTTT
v_gene: TRBV6-5; abundance: .; j_gene: TRBJ2-1; d_gene: TRBD2; CDR3aa: CASSYRTSGNEQFF; CDR3nt: TGTGCCAGCAGTTATCGGACTAGCGGAAATGAGCAGTTCTTC
v_gene: TRBV7-2; abundance: .; j_gene: TRBJ2-3; d_gene: .; CDR3aa: CASSLVSTGTHLGDTQYF; CDR3nt: TGTGCCAGCAGCTTAGTCAGCACGGGGACACACCTGGGGGATACGCAGTATTTT
v_gene: TRBV18; abundance: .; j_gene: TRBJ1-2; d_gene: TRBD1; CDR3aa: CASSPLDAGQGYGYTF; CDR3nt: TGTGCCAGCTCACCACTAGATGCGGGACAGGGCTATGGCTACACCTTC
v_gene: TRBV28; abundance: .; j_gene: TRBJ1-5; d_gene: .; CDR3aa: CASSGGNRNQPQHF; CDR3nt: TGTGCCAGCAGTGGAGGGAATCGCAATCAGCCCCAGCATTTT
v_gene: TRBV5-1; abundance: once; j_gene: TRBJ2-7; d_gene: .; CDR3aa: CASSYGIPLSKKGVGGHEQYF; CDR3nt: TGCGCCAGCAGCTACGGGATACCGTTAAGCAAGAAAGGGGTGGGAGGCCACGAGCAGTACTTC
v_gene: TRBV11-2; abundance: .; j_gene: TRBJ2-3; d_gene: TRBD1; CDR3aa: CASSSLQGASSSNTQYF; CDR3nt: TGTGCCAGCAGCTCCCTACAGGGGGCTTCTTCCTCTAATACGCAGTATTTT
v_gene: TRBV4-1; abundance: .; j_gene: TRBJ2-7; d_gene: .; CDR3aa: CASSQGGQNYEQYF; CDR3nt: TGCGCCAGCAGCCAAGGTGGCCAGAACTACGAGCAGTACTTC
v_gene: TRBV6-5; abundance: .; j_gene: TRBJ1-1; d_gene: TRBD1; CDR3aa: CASRGQGVGTEAFF; CDR3nt: TGTGCCAGCAGGGGACAGGGGGTAGGCACTGAAGCTTTCTTT
v_gene: TRBV2; abundance: .; j_gene: TRBJ2-7; d_gene: .; CDR3aa: CASTLLASYEQYF; CDR3nt: TGTGCCAGCACCCTACTAGCCTCCTACGAGCAGTACTTC
v_gene: TRBV5-1; abundance: .; j_gene: TRBJ2-7; d_gene: TRBD2; CDR3aa: CASSFQRGGAYEQYF; CDR3nt: TGCGCCAGCAGCTTCCAACGCGGGGGGGCGTACGAGCAGTACTTC
v_gene: TRBV7-9; abundance: .; j_gene: TRBJ1-4; d_gene: TRBD1; CDR3aa: CASSSGGDRGWWKLFF; CDR3nt: TGTGCCAGCAGCTCCGGTGGGGACAGGGGATGGTGGAAACTGTTTTTT
v_gene: TRBV4-2; abundance: .; j_gene: TRBJ1-1; d_gene: .; CDR3aa: CASSPTRGNTEAFF; CDR3nt: TGTGCCAGCAGCCCCACCAGGGGGAACACTGAAGCTTTCTTT
v_gene: TRBV4-2; abundance: .; j_gene: TRBJ2-2; d_gene: TRBD1; CDR3aa: CASSQQGATGELFF; CDR3nt: TGTGCCAGCAGCCAACAGGGGGCAACCGGGGAGCTGTTTTTT